This record concerns one T cell receptor beta chain sequence. The germline gives CDR1 SGHAT, CDR2 FQDESV (reference sequence). The CDR3 consists of 14 residues. The V end lost 5 bases, the J end lost 5 bases, and 12 bases lay between the germline ends. Per the original data handling: Estimates of nucleated cell counts were drawn from the amplification of reference gene primers. Method: immunoSEQ multiplex PCR; TCRdb's copy keeps in-frame clones and lacks some. V and J calls and clone size are those listed in that table; D and trimming were worked out from the DNA. The sample gives some 180,000 clones, 65% to 80% of which show up once; roughly 12% is in the top ten. The data were taken from a study of blood T cell repertoires in COVID-19. Study information: There were acute and convalescent COVID-19 samples, and they came from the United States, Italy and Spain. Nucleic acid was either cDNA or gDNA, and it came from T cells, B-cell-depleted T cells, or PBMCs.

This receptor was identified in a man aged 50-60 years who had recovered from COVID-19. The chain is built from TRBV11-1 and TRBJ1-4; D is perhaps TRBD1 (5 bases). Sequencing was done on a sample of peripheral blood. CDR3 coding DNA: TGTGCCAGCAGCCCTTCAGGGCTCAATGAAAAACTGTTTTTT. Encoded protein: CASSPSGLNEKLFF.